The rows below give T cell receptor beta chains drawn from one sample of a study of blood T cell repertoires in COVID-19. Clones were sequenced by immunoSEQ multiplex PCR, and TCRdb holds only the in-frame ones, with some missing. In the table there are about 490,000 clones, 70% to 90% of which are singletons. The sequenced material came from peripheral blood. The receptors were gathered from a human donor in a cohort sampled during active COVID-19. Both conserved end residues are part of each CDR3. D genes are given only for firm matches. Rows give clone size only sometimes, using once, few, many, or a class for an expanded clone.

abundance | j_gene | d_gene | v_gene | CDR3aa | CDR3nt
NA | TRBJ2-2 | TRBD2 | TRBV7-6 | CASSLVTGGGGSTGELFF | TGTGCCAGCAGCTTAGTAACAGGCGGCGGGGGAAGTACCGGGGAGCTGTTTTTT
once | TRBJ1-2 | TRBD1 | TRBV10-3 | CAISDFRTGPYGYTF | TGTGCCATCAGTGACTTTCGGACAGGGCCCTATGGCTACACCTTC
NA | TRBJ1-1 | NA | TRBV7-2 | CASSTPPRRSPRVNTEAFF | TGTGCCAGCTCAACGCCACCCAGACGGTCCCCGAGGGTGAACACTGAAGCTTTCTTT
NA | TRBJ1-2 | TRBD1 | TRBV29-1 | CSVDGQGVHGYTF | TGCAGCGTTGATGGTCAGGGGGTACATGGCTACACCTTC
NA | TRBJ1-2 | NA | TRBV19 | CASSIRIAGTSNYGYTF | TGTGCCAGTAGTATAAGAATTGCAGGAACTTCTAACTATGGCTACACCTTC
NA | TRBJ1-4 | NA | TRBV10-3 | CAISEQGSNEKLFF | TGTGCCATCAGTGAACAGGGTTCTAATGAAAAACTGTTTTTT
NA | TRBJ2-7 | NA | TRBV21-1 | CASSRPYEQYF | TGTGCCAGCAGCAGGCCCTACGAGCAGTACTTC
NA | TRBJ1-3 | NA | TRBV19 | CASSIVGANSGNTIYF | TGTGCCAGTAGTATCGTGGGCGCAAACTCTGGAAACACCATATATTTT
few | TRBJ1-2 | NA | TRBV4-1 | CASSPAGYGYTF | TGCGCCAGCAGCCCGGCGGGCTATGGCTACACCTTC
NA | TRBJ2-7 | NA | TRBV5-4 | CASSLSGAYSREQYF | TGTGCCAGCAGCTTGTCGGGTGCCTACTCTCGCGAGCAGTACTTC
NA | TRBJ1-2 | NA | TRBV9 | CASSARGRDYGYTF | TGTGCCAGCAGCGCTAGGGGGAGGGACTATGGCTACACCTTC
NA | TRBJ2-7 | TRBD2 | TRBV4-1 | CASSQELAGTYEQYF | TGCGCCAGCAGCCAAGAACTAGCGGGGACCTACGAGCAGTACTTC
NA | TRBJ2-3 | TRBD2 | TRBV7-3 | CASSLSFGAGGTDTQYF | TGTGCCAGCAGCTTAAGTTTCGGGGCGGGAGGAACAGATACGCAGTATTTT
once | TRBJ2-1 | TRBD2 | TRBV7-2 | CASSLGPSGPLDEQFF | TGTGCCAGCAGCTTAGGCCCTAGCGGGCCGTTGGATGAGCAGTTCTTC
NA | TRBJ2-1 | TRBD2 | TRBV10-3 | CAISDLAGARSIGEQFF | TGTGCCATCAGTGATCTAGCGGGAGCCAGGAGTATTGGTGAGCAGTTCTTC
NA | TRBJ1-4 | NA | TRBV5-6 | CASSLWQGTEKLFF | TGTGCCAGCAGCTTGTGGCAGGGAACGGAAAAACTGTTTTTT
few | TRBJ2-7 | NA | TRBV6-2/TRBV6-3 | CASSSPLTRGYEQYF | TGTGCCAGCAGCTCCCCTTTGACCCGAGGTTACGAGCAGTACTTC
NA | TRBJ2-1 | NA | TRBV19 | CASTPPDYSIGDEQFF | TGTGCCAGTACCCCCCCGGACTACTCAATAGGCGATGAGCAGTTCTTC
NA | TRBJ2-5 | NA | TRBV10-3 | CAISNREETQYF | TGTGCCATCAGCAACAGGGAAGAGACCCAGTACTTC
NA | TRBJ1-2 | TRBD1 | TRBV28 | CASSRQGRGYGYTF | TGTGCCAGCAGTCGACAGGGCAGGGGCTATGGCTACACCTTC
NA | TRBJ1-6 | NA | TRBV10-2 | CASRDGAGGNSPLHF | TGCGCCAGCAGGGACGGGGCTGGAGGGAATTCACCCCTCCACTTT
NA | TRBJ2-3 | TRBD1 | TRBV6-1 | CASSEAGTGGTDTQYF | TGTGCCAGCAGTGAAGCCGGGACAGGGGGGACAGATACGCAGTATTTT
NA | TRBJ2-7 | TRBD1 | TRBV5-4 | CASSPTIQGAIQYF | TGTGCCAGCAGCCCAACAATACAGGGGGCCATCCAGTACTTC
NA | TRBJ1-3 | NA | TRBV19 | CASSPISRRDLYTIYF | TGTGCCAGTAGTCCGATCTCCCGCAGGGATCTATACACCATATATTTT
NA | TRBJ2-1 | NA | TRBV2 | CASSEATMQFF | TGTGCCAGCAGTGAGGCAACCATGCAGTTCTTC
NA | TRBJ2-7 | NA | TRBV4-2 | CASSRDGSLARSYTYEQYF | TGTGCCAGCAGCCGAGATGGAAGTCTAGCCCGTTCGTACACCTACGAGCAGTACTTC
NA | TRBJ1-2 | TRBD1 | TRBV5-4 | CASSQGGGVYGYTF | TGTGCCAGCAGCCAGGGGGGAGGAGTCTATGGCTACACCTTC
NA | TRBJ2-1 | TRBD2 | TRBV27 | CANRTLGSGLAGGPSYNEQFF | TGTGCCAACCGGACACTAGGGTCAGGACTAGCGGGAGGGCCGTCGTACAATGAGCAGTTCTTC
NA | TRBJ2-5 | NA | TRBV12-5 | CASGLGGETQYF | TGTGCTAGTGGACTAGGTGGAGAGACCCAGTACTTC
NA | TRBJ2-3 | TRBD2 | TRBV19 | CASSGVGRDPKDTQYF | TGTGCCAGTAGTGGGGTTGGGAGGGATCCGAAGGATACGCAGTATTTT
NA | TRBJ2-7 | TRBD1 | TRBV2 | CASSDPGQGLVQYF | TGTGCCAGCAGTGATCCGGGACAGGGTTTAGTGCAGTACTTC
NA | TRBJ2-3 | NA | TRBV6-2/TRBV6-3 | CASSPTTNTQYF | TGTGCCAGCAGCCCGACAACAAATACGCAGTATTTT
NA | TRBJ1-2 | NA | TRBV13 | CASSGQHNYGYTF | TGTGCCAGCAGTGGACAGCATAACTATGGCTACACCTTC
few | TRBJ1-3 | NA | TRBV19 | CASSSGDLLSGNTIYF | TGTGCCAGTAGTTCGGGAGACCTTCTCTCCGGAAACACCATATATTTT
NA | TRBJ2-1 | NA | TRBV19 | CASSSRPNNEQFF | TGTGCCAGTAGTTCCAGGCCTAACAATGAGCAGTTCTTC
NA | TRBJ1-2 | NA | TRBV6-5 | CASSLTAANYGYTF | TGTGCCAGCAGTTTAACAGCCGCCAACTATGGCTACACCTTC
NA | TRBJ2-7 | TRBD2 | TRBV5-4 | CASSYRGLAGSYEQYF | TGTGCCAGCAGCTATAGAGGACTAGCGGGAAGCTACGAGCAGTACTTC
NA | TRBJ1-1 | NA | TRBV5-4 | CASSLGRGEAFF | TGTGCCAGCAGCTTGGGAAGGGGTGAAGCTTTCTTT
NA | TRBJ2-3 | TRBD1 | TRBV9 | CASSRSRQGAGDTQYF | TGTGCCAGCAGCAGATCGAGACAGGGGGCAGGAGATACGCAGTATTTT
NA | TRBJ1-4 | NA | TRBV4-1 | CASSQLISGANEKLFF | TGCGCCAGCAGCCAGTTAATATCGGGAGCTAATGAAAAACTGTTTTTT
NA | TRBJ1-5 | NA | TRBV6-2/TRBV6-3 | CASSRGGVYSNQPQHF | TGTGCCAGCAGCCGGGGGGGGGTCTATAGCAATCAGCCCCAGCATTTT
many | TRBJ2-7 | TRBD2 | TRBV6-5 | CASSPREGGEQYF | TGTGCCAGCAGCCCGCGGGAGGGAGGCGAGCAGTACTTC
NA | TRBJ2-7 | NA | TRBV14 | CASSPRLASDEQYF | TGTGCCAGCAGCCCACGATTGGCATCCGACGAGCAGTACTTC
NA | TRBJ1-1 | NA | TRBV3-1/TRBV3-2 | CASSLRQADEAFF | TGTGCCAGCAGTCTCAGACAGGCCGATGAAGCTTTCTTT
NA | TRBJ1-6 | TRBD1 | TRBV9 | CASSVGVWTGNNSPLHF | TGTGCCAGCAGCGTAGGAGTCTGGACAGGGAATAATTCACCCCTCCACTTT